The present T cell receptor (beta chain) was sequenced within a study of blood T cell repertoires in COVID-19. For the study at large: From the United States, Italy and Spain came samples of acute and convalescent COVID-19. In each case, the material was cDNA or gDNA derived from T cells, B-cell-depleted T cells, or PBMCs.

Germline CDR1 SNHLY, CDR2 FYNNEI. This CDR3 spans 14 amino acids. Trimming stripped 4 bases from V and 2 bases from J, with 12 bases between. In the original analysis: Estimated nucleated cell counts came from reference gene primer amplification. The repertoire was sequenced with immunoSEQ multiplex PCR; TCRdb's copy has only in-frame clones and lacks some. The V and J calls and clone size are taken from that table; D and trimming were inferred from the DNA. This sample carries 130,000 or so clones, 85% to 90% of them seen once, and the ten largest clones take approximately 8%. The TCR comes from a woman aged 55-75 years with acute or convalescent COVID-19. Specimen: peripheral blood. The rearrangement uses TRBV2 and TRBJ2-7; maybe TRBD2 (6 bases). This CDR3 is CASSVNPGAYEQYF. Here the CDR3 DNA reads TGTGCCAGCAGTGTGAACCCGGGAGCCTACGAGCAGTACTTC.